These 12 T cell receptor beta chains share one sample of origin, sequenced in a study of cytomegalovirus exposure and HLA in healthy donors listed by TCRdb under 2017. Library generation was performed with the immunoSEQ multiplex PCR assay. The multiplex PCR relied on a mix of 60 forward primers for TCR Vbeta segments and 13 reverse primers for TCR Jbeta segments. The immuneACCESS repertoire file appears here via TCRdb, limited to in-frame rearrangements. These files lack a portion of the clones; in checked studies, under half of the deficit traces to unresolved V genes, and the cause of the others is not known. The sample yields 150,000 to 200,000 clones; just over 75% were counted once. Approximately 1.5% of the sample belongs to the ten largest clones. Material for sequencing was PBMCs. Receptor source: a woman in her 30s in good health and CMV-seropositive.

This clone was observed a single time. The chain employs TRBV4-1 and TRBJ2-1; 8 bases are shared with TRBD2. V shed 0 bases, J shed 3 bases, and the junction held 13 bases outside the gene matches. Germline V gives CDR1 MGHRA, CDR2 YSYEKL. The CDR3 length is 19 residues. CDR3 sequence reads: CASSQEPPRSSGIYNEQFF. The CDR3 DNA reads TGCGCCAGCAGCCAAGAGCCCCCCCGGAGTAGCGGGATCTACAATGAGCAGTTCTTC.

This chain joins TRBV5-4 and TRBJ2-3; D possibly corresponds to TRBD2 (6 bases). The CDR3 has 13 amino acids. The V gene lost 1 base and the J gene lost 4 bases, with 7 bases spanning the gap. The V gene's germline CDR1 is SGHNT and CDR2 YYREEE (reference sequence). Here the CDR3 DNA reads TGTGCCAGCAGCTTGCCGGGAGCAGATACGCAGTATTTT. Translation gives CASSLPGADTQYF.

This clone has just a few counts. V is TRBV6-5 and J is TRBJ2-7; D is perhaps TRBD1 (6 bases). Between the trimmed V and J ends, which lost 6 bases and 2 bases, there was a span of 17 bases. Germline-derived CDR1 and CDR2 are MNHEY and SVGAGI. This CDR3 is built from 15 residues. CDR3 sequence: CASSYSPRGTYEQYF. The CDR3 DNA reads as TGTGCCAGCAGCTACAGTCCCAGGGGAACCTACGAGCAGTACTTC.

The CDR3 protein is CASSIGRTGELFF. CDR3 sequence (DNA): TGTGCCAGTAGTATCGGGAGAACCGGGGAGCTGTTTTTT. The chain combines TRBV19 with TRBJ2-2, with TRBD2 as a possible D gene (6 bases). There are 13 residues in the CDR3. Trimming pared 3 bases from V and 5 bases from J, leaving 7 bases between. From germline, CDR1 is LNHDA and CDR2 SQIVND (reference sequence).

In regard to this clone: At the DNA level, this CDR3 is encoded by other sequences in the same sample as well. This chain uses TRBV6-5 with TRBJ2-7; 10 bases map to TRBD2. The CDR3 has 15 residues. Germline-derived CDR1 and CDR2 are MNHEY and SVGAGI. Unmatched junction bases numbered 4, after V lost 2 bases and J lost 3 bases. The CDR3 DNA sequence: TGTGCCAGCAGTTACCGGGCTAGCGGGAGCTACGAGCAGTACTTC. Amino acids: CASSYRASGSYEQYF.

This clone was seen just once. The genes are TRBV30 and TRBJ2-7, with D possibly being TRBD2 (5 bases). Deletions cut 7 bases from V and 2 bases from J, with 12 bases between. CDR3 size: 12 residues. CDR1 is GTSNPN, CDR2 SVGIG, per germline (reference sequence). The CDR3 coding sequence is TGTGCCTTTAGCGCCTCAACCTACGAGCAGTACTTC. Residues: CAFSASTYEQYF.

This clone was seen a few times. The chain combines TRBV4-2 with TRBJ2-1; D might be TRBD1 (6 bases). Germline assignment: CDR1 LGHNA and CDR2 YNFKEQ. The CDR3 spans 16 residues. V was trimmed by 1 base and J by 10 bases, leaving 20 bases between them. CDR3 nucleotides: TGTGCCAGCAGCCAAGGAGATAGGAGGCCCACAGGGGAGCAGTTCTTC. Its protein is CASSQGDRRPTGEQFF.

This clone was seen once. V gene TRBV5-7 combines with J gene TRBJ1-4; no definite D call. TRBV5-7 is annotated as an ORF whose role is uncertain. V lost 1 base, J lost 4 bases, and 8 bases lay in between. This CDR3 is built from 14 residues. The CDR3 sequence is CASSLFADNEKLFF. As DNA, the CDR3 is TGTGCCAGCAGCTTGTTCGCAGATAATGAAAAACTGTTTTTT.

About this clone: The identical CDR3 is also encoded by other nucleotide sequences in the sample. This chain connects TRBV5-1 to TRBJ2-2; no reliable D call. Germline V CDR1 and CDR2: SGHRS, YFSETQ. This CDR3 is built from 14 residues. V was shortened by 0 bases and J by 2 bases, with 5 bases between the two germline ends. CDR3 loop: CASSLGQNTGELFF. The CDR3 bases are TGCGCCAGCAGCTTGGGACAAAACACCGGGGAGCTGTTTTTT.

This sequence joins TRBV5-6 and TRBJ2-7; TRBD1 matches 8 bases. The ends lost 4 bases at V and 7 bases at J; junction bases unmatched: 13. Germline loops: CDR1 SGHDT, CDR2 YYEEEE. The CDR3 covers 15 residues. In nucleotides, the CDR3 is TGTGCCAGCAGCCTTTGGTCAGGGGGCCCTTGGGAGCAGTACTTC. Encoded protein: CASSLWSGGPWEQYF.

This chain links TRBV27 with TRBJ2-5, with 7 bases identical to TRBD2. The CDR3 sequence is 18 residues long. The germline V gene has CDR1 MNHEY and CDR2 SMNVEV (reference sequence). V trimming: 6 bases; J trimming: 5 bases; junction bases outside the gene matches: 21. CDR3 in DNA: TGTGCCAGCAGAACGGGACTAACGGGAGGTCTCAACTGGGAGACCCAGTACTTC. Amino acid sequence: CASRTGLTGGLNWETQYF.

This chain links TRBV28 with TRBJ1-2, with D uncertain. The length of the CDR3 is 15 residues. V was cut by 5 bases and J by 1 base, with 14 bases left in between. Germline lookup yields CDR1 MDHEN and CDR2 SYDVKM. The CDR3 sequence is CASSRRAGLNYGYTF. CDR3 coding DNA: TGTGCCAGCAGTAGGAGGGCTGGCCTTAACTATGGCTACACCTTC.